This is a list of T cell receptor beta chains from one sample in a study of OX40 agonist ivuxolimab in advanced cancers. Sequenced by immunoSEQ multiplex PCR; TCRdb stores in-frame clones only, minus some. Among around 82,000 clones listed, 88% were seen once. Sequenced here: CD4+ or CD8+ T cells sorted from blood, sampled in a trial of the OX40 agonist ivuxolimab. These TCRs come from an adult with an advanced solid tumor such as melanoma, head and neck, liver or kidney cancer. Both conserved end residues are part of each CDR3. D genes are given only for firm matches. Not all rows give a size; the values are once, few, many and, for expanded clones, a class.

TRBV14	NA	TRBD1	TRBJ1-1	CASSQGQGWTGGILF	TGTGCCAGCAGCCAAGGCCAGGGGTGGACAGGGGGCATTCTCTTT
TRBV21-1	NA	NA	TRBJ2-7	CASSPRDGSYEQYF	TGTGCCAGCAGCCCCCGGGACGGCTCCTACGAGCAGTACTTC
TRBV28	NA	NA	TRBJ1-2	CASNNVGRDVYGYTF	TGTGCCAGCAATAACGTAGGGAGGGACGTCTATGGCTACACCTTC
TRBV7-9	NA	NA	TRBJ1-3	CASSPAGNTIYF	TGTGCCAGCAGCCCGGCAGGAAACACCATATATTTT
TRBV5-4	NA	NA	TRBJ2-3	CASITTGKQYF	TGTGCCAGCATCACCACAGGCAAGCAGTATTTT
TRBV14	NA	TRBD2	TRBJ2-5	CASSQWGTSGLQVTQYF	TGTGCCAGCAGCCAGTGGGGGACTAGCGGGCTCCAAGTCACCCAGTACTTC
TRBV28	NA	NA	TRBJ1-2	CASSLSRHPPAGYTF	TGTGCCAGCAGTTTATCCAGACACCCACCCGCTGGCTACACCTTC
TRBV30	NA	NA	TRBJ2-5	CAWSRQGGETQYF	TGTGCCTGGAGTAGGCAGGGAGGAGAGACCCAGTACTTC
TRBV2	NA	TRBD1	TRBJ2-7	CATAGQGGYYEQYF	TGTGCCACCGCGGGACAGGGAGGGTACTACGAGCAGTACTTC
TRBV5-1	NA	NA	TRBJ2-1	CASSLVFLSTGDNEQFF	TGCGCCAGCAGCTTGGTGTTTTTGTCTACCGGTGATAATGAGCAGTTCTTC
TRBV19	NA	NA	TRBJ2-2	CASSRSPRELFF	TGTGCCAGTTCTAGGAGTCCGAGGGAGCTGTTTTTT
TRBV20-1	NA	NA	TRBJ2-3	CSAGSQDTQYF	TGCAGTGCTGGTAGCCAAGATACGCAGTATTTT
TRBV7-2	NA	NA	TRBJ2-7	CASSLVYEQYF	TGTGCCAGCAGCTTGGTATACGAGCAGTACTTC
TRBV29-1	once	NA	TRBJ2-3	CSVEGGRGDTQYF	TGCAGCGTTGAAGGGGGACGGGGAGATACGCAGTATTTT
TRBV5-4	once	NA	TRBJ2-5	CASSIRTGAGETQYF	TGTGCCAGCAGCATCCGGACAGGAGCGGGAGAGACCCAGTACTTC
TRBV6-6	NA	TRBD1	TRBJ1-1	CASSGTGMNTEAFF	TGTGCCAGCAGTGGGACAGGGATGAACACTGAAGCTTTCTTT
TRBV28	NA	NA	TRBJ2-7	CASKTTRNEQYF	TGTGCCAGCAAAACCACTCGAAACGAGCAGTACTTC
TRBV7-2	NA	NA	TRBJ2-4	CASSPLRGGGSAKNIQYF	TGTGCCAGCAGCCCCCTAAGAGGGGGGGGATCAGCCAAAAACATTCAGTACTTC
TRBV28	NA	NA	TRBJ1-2	CASSLNSRGERVGGYTF	TGTGCCAGCAGTTTAAATTCCCGCGGTGAACGGGTGGGTGGCTACACCTTC
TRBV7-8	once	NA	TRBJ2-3	CASSFLTDTQYF	TGTGCCAGCAGCTTTCTCACAGATACGCAGTATTTT
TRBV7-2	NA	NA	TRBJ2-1	CASSGRKYGDEQFF	TGTGCCAGCAGTGGGAGGAAGTACGGAGATGAGCAGTTCTTC
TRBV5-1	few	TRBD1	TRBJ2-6	CASSSRTGAKSSGANVLTF	TGCGCCAGCAGCTCAAGGACAGGCGCAAAAAGCTCTGGGGCCAACGTCCTGACTTTC
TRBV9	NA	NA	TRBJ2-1	CASSADALNEQFF	TGTGCCAGCAGCGCGGATGCGCTCAATGAGCAGTTCTTC
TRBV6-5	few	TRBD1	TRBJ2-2	CASSRDRANTGELFF	TGTGCCAGCAGCCGCGACAGGGCTAACACCGGGGAGCTGTTTTTT
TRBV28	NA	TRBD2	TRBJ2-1	CASMGLAGSRYNEQFF	TGTGCCAGCATGGGACTAGCGGGATCACGCTACAATGAGCAGTTCTTC
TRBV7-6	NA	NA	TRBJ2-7	CASSLSRSSYEQYF	TGTGCCAGCAGCTTAAGCAGGAGCAGTTACGAGCAGTACTTC
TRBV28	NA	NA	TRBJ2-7	CASRWNNRAYEQYF	TGTGCCAGCAGGTGGAATAATAGGGCCTACGAGCAGTACTTC
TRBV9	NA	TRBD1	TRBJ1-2	CASSVEPQGAYGYTF	TGTGCCAGCAGCGTAGAACCGCAGGGGGCCTATGGCTACACCTTC
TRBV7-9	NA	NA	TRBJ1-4	CASSLGDPRGEKLFF	TGTGCCAGCAGCTTAGGCGACCCTCGGGGGGAAAAACTGTTTTTT
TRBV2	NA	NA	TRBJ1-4	CAGRGEVEEKLFF	TGTGCCGGGAGGGGGGAGGTAGAAGAAAAACTGTTTTTT
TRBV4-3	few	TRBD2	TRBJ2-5	CASSQEGLAEETQYF	TGCGCCAGCAGCCAAGAGGGGCTAGCGGAAGAGACCCAGTACTTC
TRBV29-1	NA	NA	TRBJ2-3	CSVEEGGDTQYF	TGCAGCGTTGAAGAGGGGGGAGATACGCAGTATTTT
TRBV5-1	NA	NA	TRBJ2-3	CASSLPSESTDTQYF	TGCGCCAGCAGCTTACCTAGCGAAAGCACAGATACGCAGTATTTT
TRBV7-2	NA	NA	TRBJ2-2	CASSLVGGFSTGELFF	TGTGCCAGCAGCTTGGTTGGCGGGTTCTCCACCGGGGAGCTGTTTTTT
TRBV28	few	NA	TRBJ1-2	CASSFGYGYTF	TGTGCCAGCAGTTTCGGCTATGGCTACACCTTC
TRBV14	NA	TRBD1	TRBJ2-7	CASSPLDRAYEQYF	TGTGCCAGCAGCCCTCTCGACAGGGCCTACGAGCAGTACTTC
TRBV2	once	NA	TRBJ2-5	CASILEAQETQYF	NA
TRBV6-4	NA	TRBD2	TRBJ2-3	CASSDAGGQDTQYF	TGTGCCAGCAGTGACGCGGGGGGCCAAGATACGCAGTATTTT
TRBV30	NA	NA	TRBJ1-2	CAWRTPAANYGYTF	TGTGCCTGGAGAACCCCGGCAGCTAACTATGGCTACACCTTC
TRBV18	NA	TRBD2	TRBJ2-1	CASSTGTSGRRANEQFF	TGTGCCAGCTCAACGGGGACTAGCGGGAGGAGGGCGAATGAGCAGTTCTTC
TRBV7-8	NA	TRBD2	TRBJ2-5	CASSPSGAGGKTQYF	TGTGCCAGCAGCCCCTCCGGGGCGGGAGGGAAGACCCAGTACTTC
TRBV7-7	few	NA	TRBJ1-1	CASSFTENTEAFF	TGTGCTAGCAGCTTCACAGAGAACACTGAAGCTTTCTTT
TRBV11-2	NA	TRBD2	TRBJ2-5	CASSSSSGSQETQYF	TGTGCCAGCAGCTCGTCTAGCGGGAGTCAAGAGACCCAGTACTTC
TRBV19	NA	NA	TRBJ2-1	CASSGTGSYNEQFF	TGTGCCAGTAGTGGGACGGGCTCCTACAATGAGCAGTTCTTC
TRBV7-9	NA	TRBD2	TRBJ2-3	CASSRTSGVDTQYF	TGTGCCAGCAGTCGGACTAGCGGGGTTGATACGCAGTATTTT
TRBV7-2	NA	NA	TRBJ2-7	CASSLVGSSPNEQYF	TGTGCCAGCAGCTTAGTAGGCAGCTCCCCAAACGAGCAGTACTTC
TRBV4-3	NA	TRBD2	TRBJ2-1	CASSQATSGTIIFF	TGCGCCAGCAGCCAAGCGACCTCCGGGACTATCATTTTCTTC
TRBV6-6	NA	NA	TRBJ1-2	CASSYTAGTGYTF	TGTGCCAGCAGTTACACGGCCGGGACTGGCTACACCTTC
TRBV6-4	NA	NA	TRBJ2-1	CASSRTGLPTNEQFF	TGTGCCAGCAGTAGGACGGGCCTCCCTACAAATGAGCAGTTCTTC
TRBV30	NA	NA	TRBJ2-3	CASLRGSTDTQYF	TGTGCCTCGCTGAGAGGGAGCACAGATACGCAGTATTTT
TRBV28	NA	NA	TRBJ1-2	CASSSNYGYTF	TGTGCCAGCAGTTCTAACTATGGCTACACCTTC
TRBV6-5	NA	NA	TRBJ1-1	CASRSTRGNTEAFF	TGTGCCAGCAGATCGACACGAGGCAACACTGAAGCTTTCTTT
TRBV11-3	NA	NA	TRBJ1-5	CASSFLGGGHSNQPQHF	TGTGCCAGCAGCTTTTTGGGAGGCGGTCATAGCAATCAGCCCCAGCATTTT
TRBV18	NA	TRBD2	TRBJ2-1	CASSPSGRAYNEQFF	TGTGCCAGCTCCCCAAGCGGGAGAGCATACAATGAGCAGTTCTTC
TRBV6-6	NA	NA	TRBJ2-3	CASSYSLVADTQYF	TGTGCCAGCAGTTACAGTCTAGTAGCAGATACGCAGTATTTT
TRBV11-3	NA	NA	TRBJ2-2	CASSPKAGELFF	TGTGCCAGCAGCCCCAAGGCGGGGGAGCTGTTTTTT
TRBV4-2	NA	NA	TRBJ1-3	CASSQTTSGAGNTIYF	TGTGCCAGCAGCCAAACTACTTCCGGGGCTGGAAACACCATATATTTT